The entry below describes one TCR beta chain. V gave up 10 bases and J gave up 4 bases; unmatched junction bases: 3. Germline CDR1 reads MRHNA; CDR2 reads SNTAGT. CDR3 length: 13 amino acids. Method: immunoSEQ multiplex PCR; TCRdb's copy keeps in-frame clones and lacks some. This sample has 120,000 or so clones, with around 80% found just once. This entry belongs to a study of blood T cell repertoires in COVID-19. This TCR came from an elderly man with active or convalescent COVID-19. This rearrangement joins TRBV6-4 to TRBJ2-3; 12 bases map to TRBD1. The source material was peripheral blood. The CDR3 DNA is TGTGCCACTGGGACAGGGGGCCCAGATACGCAGTATTTT. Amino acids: CATGTGGPDTQYF.